The 9 T cell receptor beta chains below all came from one sample that was sequenced in a study of blood T cell repertoires in COVID-19. Only in-frame clones appear in the TCRdb table, and some are missing; sequencing was by immunoSEQ multiplex PCR. The sample has 200,000 to 250,000 clones; approximately 78% are singletons. Sequences were obtained from peripheral blood. These receptors were obtained from a woman aged 80 or over with acute or convalescent COVID-19.

CDR3 sequence: CAGSGQRNYGYTF. CDR3 sequence (DNA): TGTGCCGGATCGGGACAGCGCAACTATGGCTACACCTTC. The V and J genes are TRBV10-3 and TRBJ1-2; 7 bases map to TRBD1. With V trimmed by 11 bases and J by 2 bases, 8 bases remained unmatched. This CDR3 has 13 amino acids. Germline assignment: CDR1 ENHRY and CDR2 SYGVKD.

The chain is built from TRBV5-6 and TRBJ1-6; D possibly corresponds to TRBD1 (5 bases). Between the trimmed V and J ends, which lost 1 base and 6 bases, there was a span of 11 bases. Germline CDR1 and CDR2: SGHDT and YYEEEE. CDR3 length: 15 residues. The DNA of the CDR3 is TGTGCCAGCAGCTTGCCAGACAGTGGTAATTCACCCCTCCACTTT. Translating gives CASSLPDSGNSPLHF.

The rearrangement joins TRBV10-1 to TRBJ1-1; D unresolved. Between the trimmed V and J ends, which lost 10 bases and 3 bases, there was a span of 15 bases. The CDR3 contains 13 residues. Germline CDR1 is WNHNN and CDR2 is SYGVQD (reference sequence). The CDR3 sequence is CATPPGVHTEAFF. As DNA, the CDR3 is TGCGCCACCCCCCCGGGAGTCCACACTGAAGCTTTCTTT.

This clone has more than one count but fewer than ten. V gene TRBV29-1 combines with J gene TRBJ2-7; tentative D call: TRBD2 (5 bases). Trimming removed 2 bases from V and 6 bases from J, with 20 bases in between. CDR1 SQVTM and CDR2 ANQGSEA come from the germline V gene. The CDR3 is made up of 15 amino acids. Here the CDR3 reads CSVETPGVRLGEQYF. CDR3 nucleotides: TGCAGCGTTGAAACCCCCGGGGTCAGGCTTGGCGAGCAGTACTTC.

The chain uses TRBV7-9 and TRBJ2-1; D possibly corresponds to TRBD1 (6 bases). V lost 1 base and J 0 bases, leaving 13 bases between the germline ends. The germline V gene encodes CDR1 SEHNR and CDR2 FQNEAQ (reference sequence). The CDR3 has 17 residues. CDR3 DNA: TGTGCCAGCAGCTTAGGAGCAGGGGAGATCTCCTACAATGAGCAGTTCTTC. It yields the protein CASSLGAGEISYNEQFF.

The CDR3 sequence is CATSRDIGTSGTEQFF. In DNA form, the CDR3 reads TGTGCCACCAGCAGAGATATTGGGACTAGCGGGACTGAGCAGTTCTTC. V and J are TRBV15 and TRBJ2-1, with 13 bases identical to TRBD2. J lost 9 bases, V lost 0 bases, and 5 bases had no gene match. Per the germline V gene, CDR1 is LNHNV and CDR2 is YYDKDF (reference sequence). The CDR3 is 16 amino acids.

The V call is TRBV7-2, the J call TRBJ2-7; D possibly corresponds to TRBD1 (6 bases). CDR1 and CDR2 from the germline V gene are SGHTA and FQGNSA. V lost 4 bases, J lost 0 bases, and 16 bases lay in between. The CDR3 length is 16 residues. Here the CDR3 DNA reads TGTGCCAGCAGCTATGGGGGCTATACCTTCTCCTACGAGCAGTACTTC. Amino acid sequence: CASSYGGYTFSYEQYF.

This clone was detected only once. An end of the junction does not agree with germline; a read error may underlie this. This chain uses TRBV18 with TRBJ2-7, with D maybe TRBD1 (6 bases). The CDR3 is made up of 11 amino acids. Germline V gives CDR1 KGHSH, CDR2 LQKENI. The CDR3 DNA sequence: TGTGCCAGCTCATTTCCCGGGGACACCTTCTTC. Residues: CASSFPGDTFF.

This clone was seen once. The rearrangement uses TRBV11-2 and TRBJ2-3; D may be TRBD2 (6 bases). Trimming shortened V by 6 bases and J by 2 bases, and 18 bases separated the two germline ends. The CDR3 is 16 residues long. Looked up from germline, CDR1 is SGHAT and CDR2 is FQNNGV. CDR3 sequence (DNA): TGTGCCAGCAGTTCTCCCCGGGACTTAATCACAGATACGCAGTATTTT. Translating it yields CASSSPRDLITDTQYF.